This T cell receptor (beta chain) was profiled in a study of T cell responses to AZD1222 COVID-19 vaccine (dated by TCRdb to the early 2020s). About the investigation overall: A total of more than 230 trial participants underwent TCR sequencing, of whom nearly 210 had received two doses of AZD1222 and some 26 had received two doses of the MenACWY control vaccine. Trial participants were enrolled by age into subgroups of 18-55, 56-69 and 70-plus years, and around 150, 29 and 61 TCR-sequenced participants, respectively, were included in these subgroups. Study-level results and caveats: Conclusions about previously exposed vaccinees were limited because only 6 or 7 AZD1222 recipients were SARS-CoV-2 seropositive at baseline. The 56-69-year group was small, and its depth increase did not reach significance, likely because of low power. Participants were mostly white British, with more females than males. The authors suggested clonal diversity may have been underestimated. Nearly half of unique spike-specific TCRs reportedly recognized epitopes outside regions mutated in the B.1.351 and B.1.1.7 variants. After two AZD1222 doses, both the breadth and the depth of spike-specific TCRs were significantly higher than at day 0 and than in MenACWY recipients. CD4 TCRs associated with the vaccine covered the entire spike protein, and the dominant responses were in regions 160-218 and 743-854. Because no day 14 peak-response samples were available, repertoires were characterized only after the peak T cell response.

From a lookup of the germline V gene (reference sequence), CDR1 and CDR2 are MNHEY and SMNVEV. The CDR3 has 16 amino acids, counting the end cysteine and phenylalanine. Only the CDR3 part of the read is kept: 48 bases, read in frame from the first base. Trimming leaves V shorter by 5 bases and J shorter by 0 bases, with the junction holding 7 bases beyond the gene matches. Remarks on this clone: Its antigen is not yet known. Base qualities are not provided; no much larger clone lies one nucleotide away.

The CDR3 regions of human TCRbeta chains were analyzed by immunosequencing. The authors processed their data as follows. Repertoire TCRs were checked for matches against a reference library of SARS-CoV-2-specific TCRs that had been generated using the MIRA antigen-specificity platform. Breadth was defined as the fraction of unique TCRs that were SARS-CoV-2-associated. Depth was defined as the fraction of total T cells that were SARS-CoV-2-associated. Using the MIRA data, each spike-specific TCR was assigned both to the spike region to which the TCR was reactive and to a CD4 or CD8 class. Log10-transformed breadth and depth values were compared by one-way ANOVA with Sidak's multiple comparisons tests. This is the immuneACCESS table as TCRdb keeps it, with only in-frame sequences that have V and J called. A part of the clones is gone; compared with another copy, unresolved V genes explain less than half, and the rest is unexplained. That table gives V, J and clone size, and the DNA gave D and trimming. The sample table records fewer than 150,000 clones; roughly nine tenths of these occur just once. The ten largest clonotypes hold about a tenth of the sample.

In the paper's terms, the time point label means: about 28 days (+/-7) after the second vaccine dose. AZD1222 recipients whose second dose came at about 4 weeks and those whose second dose came at about 12 weeks were combined into one group, since spike-specific TCR depth and breadth did not differ between the two schedules. Vaccinee samples were obtained from the UK trials COV001 and COV002, which included a single-blind randomized controlled phase 2/3 trial of AZD1222 (ChAdOx1 nCoV-19) in healthy adults. For TCRbeta chain sequencing, PBMC samples were collected from trial participants at day 0 and at day 28 after the second dose.

The receptor chain draws on TRBV27 and TRBJ1-2; 9 central bases correspond to TRBD1. The TCR originated in an adult who received the AZD1222 COVID-19 vaccine. The source was peripheral blood, collected 28 days after the second AZD1222 dose. The DNA sequence is given as TGTGCCAGCAGTATAAATAGGACAGGGGCTAACTATGGCTACACCTTC. Translation gives CASSINRTGANYGYTF.